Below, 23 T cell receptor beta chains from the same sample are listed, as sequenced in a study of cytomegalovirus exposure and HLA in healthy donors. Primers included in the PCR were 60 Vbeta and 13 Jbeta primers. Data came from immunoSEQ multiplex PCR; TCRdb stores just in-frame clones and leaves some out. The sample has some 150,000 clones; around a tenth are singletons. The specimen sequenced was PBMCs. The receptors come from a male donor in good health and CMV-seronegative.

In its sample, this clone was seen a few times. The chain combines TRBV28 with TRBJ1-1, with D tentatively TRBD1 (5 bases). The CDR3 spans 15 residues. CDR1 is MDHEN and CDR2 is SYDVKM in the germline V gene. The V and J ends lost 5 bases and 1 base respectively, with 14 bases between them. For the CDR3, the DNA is TGTGCCAGCAGTCACTCAGGGAAAGGGAACACTGAAGCTTTCTTT. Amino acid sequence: CASSHSGKGNTEAFF.

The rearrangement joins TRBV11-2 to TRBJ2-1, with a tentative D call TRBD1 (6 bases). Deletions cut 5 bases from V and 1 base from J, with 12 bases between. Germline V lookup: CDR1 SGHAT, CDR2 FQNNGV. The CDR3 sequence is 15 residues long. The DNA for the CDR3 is TGTGCCAGCAGCCAGTACAGGGTTTCCTACAATGAGCAGTTCTTC. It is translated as CASSQYRVSYNEQFF.

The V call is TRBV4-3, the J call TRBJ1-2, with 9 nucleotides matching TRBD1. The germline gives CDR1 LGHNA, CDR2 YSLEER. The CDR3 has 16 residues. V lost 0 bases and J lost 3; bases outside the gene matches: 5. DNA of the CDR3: TGCGCCAGCAGCCAAGATCGGGGACAGGGTTACTATGGCTACACCTTC. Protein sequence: CASSQDRGQGYYGYTF.

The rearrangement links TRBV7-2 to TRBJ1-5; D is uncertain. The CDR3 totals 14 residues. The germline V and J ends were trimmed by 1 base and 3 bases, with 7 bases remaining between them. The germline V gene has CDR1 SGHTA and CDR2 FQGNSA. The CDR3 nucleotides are TGTGCCAGCAGCTTAGACTACAACAATCAGCCCCAGCATTTT. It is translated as CASSLDYNNQPQHF.

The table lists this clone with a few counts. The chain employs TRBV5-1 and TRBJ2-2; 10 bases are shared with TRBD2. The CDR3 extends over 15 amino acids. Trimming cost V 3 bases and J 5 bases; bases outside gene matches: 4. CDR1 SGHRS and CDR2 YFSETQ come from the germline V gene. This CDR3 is CASSSTSGETGELFF. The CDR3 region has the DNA TGCGCCAGCAGCTCTACTAGCGGGGAGACCGGGGAGCTGTTTTTT.

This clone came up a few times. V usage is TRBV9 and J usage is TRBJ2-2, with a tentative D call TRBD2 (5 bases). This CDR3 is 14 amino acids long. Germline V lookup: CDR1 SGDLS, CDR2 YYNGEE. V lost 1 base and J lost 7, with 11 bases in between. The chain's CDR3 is CASSVSSVDGELFF. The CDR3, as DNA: TGTGCCAGCAGCGTAAGTAGCGTGGACGGGGAGCTGTTTTTT.

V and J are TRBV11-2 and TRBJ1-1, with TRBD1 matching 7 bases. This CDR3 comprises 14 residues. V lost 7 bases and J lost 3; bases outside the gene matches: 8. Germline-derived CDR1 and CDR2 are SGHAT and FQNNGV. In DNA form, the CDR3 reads TGTGCCAGCATGGAACAGGGGAAGGACACTGAAGCTTTCTTT. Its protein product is CASMEQGKDTEAFF.

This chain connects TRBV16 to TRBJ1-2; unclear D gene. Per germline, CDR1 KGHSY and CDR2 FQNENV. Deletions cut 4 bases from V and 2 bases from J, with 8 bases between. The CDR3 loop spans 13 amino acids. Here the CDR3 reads CASSPRQNYGYTF. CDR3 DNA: TGTGCCAGCAGCCCCAGGCAGAACTATGGCTACACCTTC.

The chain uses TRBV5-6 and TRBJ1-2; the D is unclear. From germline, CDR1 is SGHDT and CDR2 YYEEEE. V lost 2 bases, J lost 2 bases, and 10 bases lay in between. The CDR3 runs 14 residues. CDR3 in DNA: TGTGCCAGCAGCTTTGCCGGGTCCAACTATGGCTACACCTTC. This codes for CASSFAGSNYGYTF. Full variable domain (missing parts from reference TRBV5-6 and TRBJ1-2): DAGVTQSPTHLIKTRGQQVTLRCSPKSGHDTVSWYQQALGQGPQFIFQYYEEEERQRGNFPDRFSGHQFPNYSSELNVNALLLGDSALYLCASSFAGSNYGYTFGSGTRLTVV.

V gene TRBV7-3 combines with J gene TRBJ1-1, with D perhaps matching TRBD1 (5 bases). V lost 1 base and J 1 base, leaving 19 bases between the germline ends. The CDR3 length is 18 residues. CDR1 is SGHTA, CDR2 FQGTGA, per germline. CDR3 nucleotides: TGTGCCAGCAGCTTAAGCGGGGGACCAGTCCTATCGAACACTGAAGCTTTCTTT. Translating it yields CASSLSGGPVLSNTEAFF.

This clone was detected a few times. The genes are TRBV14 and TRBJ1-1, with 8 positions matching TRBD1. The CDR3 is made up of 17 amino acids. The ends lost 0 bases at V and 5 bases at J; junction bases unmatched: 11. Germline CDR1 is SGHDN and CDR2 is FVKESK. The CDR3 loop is CASSQEGDRSLGTEAFF. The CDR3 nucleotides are TGTGCCAGCAGCCAAGAAGGGGACAGGAGTTTAGGGACTGAAGCTTTCTTT.

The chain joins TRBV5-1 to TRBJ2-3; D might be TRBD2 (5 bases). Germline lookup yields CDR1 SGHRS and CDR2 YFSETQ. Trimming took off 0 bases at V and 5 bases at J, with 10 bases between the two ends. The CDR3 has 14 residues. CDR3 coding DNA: TGCGCCAGCAGCTTGGGGCGGGTGGGAGATACGCAGTATTTT. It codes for CASSLGRVGDTQYF.

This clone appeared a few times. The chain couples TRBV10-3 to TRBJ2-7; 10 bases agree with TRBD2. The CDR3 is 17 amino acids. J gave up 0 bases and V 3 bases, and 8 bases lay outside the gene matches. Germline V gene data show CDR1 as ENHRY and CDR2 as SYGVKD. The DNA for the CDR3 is TGTGCCATCAGTGATTCAGGACTAGCGGAGAGCTCCTACGAGCAGTACTTC. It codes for CAISDSGLAESSYEQYF.

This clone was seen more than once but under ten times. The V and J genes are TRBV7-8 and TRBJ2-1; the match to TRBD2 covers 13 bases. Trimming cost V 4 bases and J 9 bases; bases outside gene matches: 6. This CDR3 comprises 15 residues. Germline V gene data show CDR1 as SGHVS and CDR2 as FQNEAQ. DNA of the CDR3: TGTGCCAGCAGCTCCACTAGCGGGAGGGCCGGTGAGCAGTTCTTC. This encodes CASSSTSGRAGEQFF. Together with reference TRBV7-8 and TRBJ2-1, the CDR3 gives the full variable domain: GAGVSQSPRYKVAKRGQDVALRCDPISGHVSLFWYQQALGQGPEFLTYFQNEAQLDKSGLPSDRFFAERPEGSVSTLKIQRTQQEDSAVYLCASSSTSGRAGEQFFGPGTRLTVL.

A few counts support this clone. The CDR3 nucleotides read TGTGCCTGGAGCCCGGGACAGGGGATTGAAAAACTGTTTTTT. It specifies CAWSPGQGIEKLFF. The rearrangement uses TRBV30 and TRBJ1-4; 10 positions agree with TRBD1. Trimming took 3 bases from V and 7 from J; bases not matched to a gene: 5. The CDR3 totals 14 residues. CDR1 and CDR2 (germline): GTSNPN, SVGIG (reference sequence).

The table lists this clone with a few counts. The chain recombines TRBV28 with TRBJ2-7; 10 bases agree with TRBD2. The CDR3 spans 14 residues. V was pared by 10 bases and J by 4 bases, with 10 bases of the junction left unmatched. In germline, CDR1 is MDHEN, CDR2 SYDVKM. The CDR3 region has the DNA TGTGCCACATTCCAGCGGGAGGGCCGGTACGAGCAGTACTTC. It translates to CATFQREGRYEQYF.

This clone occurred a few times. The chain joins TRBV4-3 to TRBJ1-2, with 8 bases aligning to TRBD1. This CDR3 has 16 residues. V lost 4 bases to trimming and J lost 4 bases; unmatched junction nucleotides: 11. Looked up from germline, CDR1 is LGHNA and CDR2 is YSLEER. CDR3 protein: CASSPTGQGKGYGYTF. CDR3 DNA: TGCGCCAGCAGCCCCACCGGACAGGGAAAAGGCTATGGCTACACCTTC.

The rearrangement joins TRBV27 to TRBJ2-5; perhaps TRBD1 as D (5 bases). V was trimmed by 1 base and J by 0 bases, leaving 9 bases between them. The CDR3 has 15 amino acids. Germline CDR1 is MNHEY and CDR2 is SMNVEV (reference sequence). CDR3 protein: CASSLLGAYQETQYF. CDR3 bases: TGTGCCAGCAGTTTATTAGGGGCGTACCAAGAGACCCAGTACTTC.

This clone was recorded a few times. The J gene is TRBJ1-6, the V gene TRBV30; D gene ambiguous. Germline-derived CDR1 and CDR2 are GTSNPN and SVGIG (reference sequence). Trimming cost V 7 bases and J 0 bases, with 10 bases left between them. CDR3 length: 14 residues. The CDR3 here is CASQASSYNSPLHF. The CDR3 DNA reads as TGTGCCTCTCAGGCGAGCTCCTATAATTCACCCCTCCACTTT.

The CDR3 DNA is TGCGCCAGCAGCTTACGGACTAGCGTAGATACGCAGTATTTT. This encodes CASSLRTSVDTQYF. This chain joins TRBV5-1 and TRBJ2-3, with 9 bases that match TRBD2. CDR1 and CDR2 from the germline V gene are SGHRS and YFSETQ. V lost 2 bases to trimming and J lost 5 bases; unmatched junction nucleotides: 3. The CDR3 is made up of 14 amino acids.

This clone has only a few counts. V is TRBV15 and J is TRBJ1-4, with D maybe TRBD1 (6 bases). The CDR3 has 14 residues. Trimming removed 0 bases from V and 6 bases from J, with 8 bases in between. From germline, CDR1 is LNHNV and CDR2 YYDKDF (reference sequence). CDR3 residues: CATSREQGDEKLFF. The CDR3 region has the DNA TGTGCCACCAGCAGAGAACAGGGAGATGAAAAACTGTTTTTT.

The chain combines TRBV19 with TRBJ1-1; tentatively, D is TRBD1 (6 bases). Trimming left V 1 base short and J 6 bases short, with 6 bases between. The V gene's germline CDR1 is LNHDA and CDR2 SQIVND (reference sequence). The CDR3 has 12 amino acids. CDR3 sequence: CASSIGGPEAFF. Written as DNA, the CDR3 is TGTGCCAGTAGTATAGGGGGGCCTGAAGCTTTCTTT.

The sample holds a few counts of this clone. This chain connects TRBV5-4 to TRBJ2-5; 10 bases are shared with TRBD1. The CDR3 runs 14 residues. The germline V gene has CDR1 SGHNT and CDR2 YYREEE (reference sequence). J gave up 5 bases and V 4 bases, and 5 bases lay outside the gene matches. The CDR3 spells CASSPTGGRETQYF. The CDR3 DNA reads TGTGCCAGCAGCCCGACAGGGGGCCGGGAGACCCAGTACTTC.